A single sample gave rise to the 32 T cell receptor beta chains below, sequenced in a study of shared clonotypes between healthy human individuals. Selected positively for CCR7 and CD45RO-negative, naive CD8 cells excluded terminally differentiated effector memory CD45RA+ cells. Sequencing used immunoSEQ multiplex PCR; TCRdb keeps in-frame clones, though not all of them. In the table there are 1.5 million to 2.5 million clones, about 95% of which are singletons. Sequencing used naive CD8+ T cells sorted from blood. Receptor source: a man aged 18-30 years in good health.

The chain links TRBV9 to TRBJ2-7; D is unclear. This CDR3 region has 15 residues. Trimming removed 5 bases from V and 0 bases from J, with 15 bases in between. Germline V CDR1 and CDR2: SGDLS, YYNGEE. CDR3 loop: CASSALAQYSYEQYF. Written as DNA, the CDR3 is TGTGCCAGCAGTGCCCTGGCTCAATACTCCTACGAGCAGTACTTC.

In nucleotides, the CDR3 is TGTGCCAGCAGTGATGGAGTTTTGGGCGGCCCTACCTACGAGCAGTACTTC. Its translation: CASSDGVLGGPTYEQYF. The chain recombines TRBV2 with TRBJ2-7; D is uncertain. The CDR3 sequence is 17 residues long. Germline loops: CDR1 SNHLY, CDR2 FYNNEI. The germline V and J ends were trimmed by 3 bases and 2 bases, with 20 bases remaining between them.

The rearrangement joins TRBV6-6 to TRBJ2-5, with D maybe TRBD2 (5 bases). CDR3 length: 14 residues. The V end lost 6 bases, the J end lost 4 bases, and 15 bases lay between the germline ends. Germline CDR1 MNHNY, CDR2 SVGAGI (reference sequence). This CDR3 is CASSQTPRGETQYF. CDR3 in DNA: TGTGCCAGCAGCCAGACACCACGGGGAGAGACCCAGTACTTC.

CDR3 bases: TGTGCCAGCAGCTTCAAACAGGGGATAGGGACAGATACGCAGTATTTT. Amino acid sequence: CASSFKQGIGTDTQYF. The J gene is TRBJ2-3, the V gene TRBV7-9; 7 nucleotides match TRBD1. CDR3 length: 16 residues. Germline values: CDR1 SEHNR, CDR2 FQNEAQ (reference sequence). Losses at the gene ends were 3 bases for V and 3 bases for J; bases not matched to a gene: 9.

CDR3 coding DNA: TGCGCCAGCAGCCAAGATTACCCGTTGAACACTGAAGCTTTCTTT. It yields the protein CASSQDYPLNTEAFF. V usage is TRBV4-3 and J usage is TRBJ1-1; D gene unclear. V was cut by 0 bases and J by 0 bases, with 8 bases left in between. The CDR3 is 15 amino acids. Germline CDR1 reads LGHNA; CDR2 reads YSLEER.

The chain combines TRBV9 with TRBJ1-1; D is unresolved. Germline V CDR1 and CDR2: SGDLS, YYNGEE. Trimming left V 3 bases short and J 0 bases short, with 9 bases between. The CDR3 extends over 14 amino acids. CDR3 sequence reads: CASSDSALNTEAFF. The CDR3 nucleotides read TGTGCCAGCAGCGACAGCGCCTTGAACACTGAAGCTTTCTTT.

The V and J genes are TRBV12-5 and TRBJ1-3; unclear D gene. Trimming left V 0 bases short and J 1 base short, with 7 bases between. The CDR3 covers 15 residues. Germline CDR1 is LGHNT and CDR2 is FRNRAP. The CDR3 reads CASGLVVGSGNTIYF. As DNA, the CDR3 is TGTGCTAGTGGTTTGGTAGTGGGGTCTGGAAACACCATATATTTT.

The J gene is TRBJ2-7, the V gene TRBV5-6; 14 bases fit TRBD2. CDR3 length: 16 residues. With 0 bases clipped from V and 6 bases from J, the junction kept 5 bases outside the gene matches. Germline V gene sequence: CDR1 SGHDT, CDR2 YYEEEE. The CDR3 here is CASSLGLAGGFGEQYF. For the CDR3, the DNA is TGTGCCAGCAGCTTGGGACTAGCGGGAGGGTTTGGCGAGCAGTACTTC.

This clone was found once. The chain carries TRBV5-1 and TRBJ2-7; TRBD1 aligns across 7 bases. V was pared by 2 bases and J by 7 bases, with 9 bases of the junction left unmatched. This CDR3 comprises 14 residues. Germline V gene data show CDR1 as SGHRS and CDR2 as YFSETQ. The CDR3 region is CASSFEGASWEQYF. Written as DNA, the CDR3 is TGCGCCAGCAGCTTCGAGGGGGCATCATGGGAGCAGTACTTC. Variable domain in full (rest from reference TRBV5-1 and TRBJ2-7): KAGVTQTPRYLIKTRGQQVTLSCSPISGHRSVSWYQQTPGQGLQFLFEYFSETQRNKGNFPGRFSGRQFSNSRSEMNVSTLELGDSALYLCASSFEGASWEQYFGPGTRLTVT.

The chain has TRBV7-9 and TRBJ2-1; D may be TRBD2 (6 bases). Trimming took 4 bases from V and 0 from J, leaving 13 bases between them. The CDR3 length is 16 residues. Germline V lookup: CDR1 SEHNR, CDR2 FQNEAQ (reference sequence). The CDR3 sequence: CASSSVAASSYNEQFF. The CDR3 DNA is TGTGCCAGCAGCTCCGTAGCGGCTAGCTCCTACAATGAGCAGTTCTTC. The variable domain in full, with the rest retrieved from reference TRBV7-9 and TRBJ2-1, is DTGVSQNPRHKITKRGQNVTFRCDPISEHNRLYWYRQTLGQGPEFLTYFQNEAQLEKSRLLSDRFSAERPKGSFSTLEIQRTEQGDSAMYLCASSSVAASSYNEQFFGPGTRLTVL.

CDR3 residues: CASSEPPWTSYEQYF. The CDR3 DNA sequence: TGTGCCAGCAGTGAACCCCCTTGGACCTCCTACGAGCAGTACTTC. The chain couples TRBV2 to TRBJ2-7; no definite D call. The CDR3 is 15 residues long. Trimming shortened V by 2 bases and J by 0 bases, and 11 bases separated the two germline ends. Germline-derived CDR1 and CDR2 are SNHLY and FYNNEI.

The V gene is TRBV4-1, the J gene TRBJ2-3, with 8 positions matching TRBD2. From germline, CDR1 is MGHRA and CDR2 YSYEKL. CDR3 size: 17 residues. The V and J ends lost 4 bases and 2 bases, in that order; junction bases with no gene match: 11. Here the CDR3 reads CASSPSPPGLVTDTQYF. In nucleotides, the CDR3 is TGCGCCAGCAGCCCCTCTCCCCCGGGACTAGTCACAGATACGCAGTATTTT.

This clone was counted at least ten times. The chain carries TRBV27 and TRBJ2-7, with D perhaps TRBD1 or TRBD2 (5 bases each). Germline lookup yields CDR1 MNHEY and CDR2 SMNVEV (reference sequence). Trimming removed 5 bases at V and 5 bases at J, with 10 bases between. This CDR3 is 12 amino acids long. The CDR3 spells CASSTGPNEQYF. The CDR3 bases are TGTGCCAGCAGTACGGGACCAAACGAGCAGTACTTC.

The chain links TRBV15 to TRBJ2-5; 10 nucleotides agree with TRBD1. This CDR3 is built from 14 residues. V trimming: 5 bases; J trimming: 1 base; junction bases outside the gene matches: 1. Germline values: CDR1 LNHNV, CDR2 YYDKDF (reference sequence). The DNA of the CDR3 is TGTGCCACCAGCGGGACAGGGGTCCAAGAGACCCAGTACTTC. This gives the protein CATSGTGVQETQYF.

This clone is a singleton in its sample. The chain has TRBV5-5 and TRBJ2-2; the D is unclear. CDR1 SGHKS and CDR2 YYEKEE come from the germline V gene (reference sequence). V lost 4 bases and J 0 bases, leaving 13 bases between the germline ends. The CDR3 is made up of 16 amino acids. CDR3 residues: CASSGGSTPNTGELFF. The CDR3 bases are TGTGCCAGCAGCGGTGGGTCGACCCCGAACACCGGGGAGCTGTTTTTT. Full variable domain (remainder filled in from reference TRBV5-5 and TRBJ2-2): DAGVTQSPTHLIKTRGQQVTLRCSPISGHKSVSWYQQVLGQGPQFIFQYYEKEERGRGNFPDRFSARQFPNYSSELNVNALLLGDSALYLCASSGGSTPNTGELFFGEGSRLTVL.

Note on this clone: The same CDR3 is also encoded by other DNA sequences in this sample. The gene calls are TRBV6-5 and TRBJ2-7, with TRBD1 identical over 7 bases. V lost 0 bases and J lost 0; bases outside the gene matches: 5. Germline loops: CDR1 MNHEY, CDR2 SVGAGI. This CDR3 region has 16 residues. The CDR3 sequence: CASSYSSGQRSYEQYF. The DNA of the CDR3 is TGTGCCAGCAGTTACTCCTCGGGACAGCGCTCCTACGAGCAGTACTTC.

The chain has TRBV19 and TRBJ1-2, with 7 bases lining up with TRBD1. Per germline, CDR1 LNHDA and CDR2 SQIVND (reference sequence). The CDR3 length is 14 residues. Trimming at V came to 9 bases and at J to 6 bases, leaving 13 bases not matched to a gene. As DNA, the CDR3 is TGTGCCAGAAAAGTACAGGGGCTTATCCATGGCTACACCTTC. This encodes CARKVQGLIHGYTF.

The J gene is TRBJ1-2, the V gene TRBV10-2, with D uncertain. V dropped 0 bases and J dropped 4 bases, with 12 bases sitting between them. Germline CDR1 reads WSHSY; CDR2 reads SAAADI. This CDR3 has 15 residues. The CDR3 DNA reads as TGCGCCAGCAGTGAGTCGAACACAGACCCCTATGGCTACACCTTC. Amino acid sequence: CASSESNTDPYGYTF.

V is TRBV27 and J is TRBJ2-7; possibly TRBD1 for D (6 bases). V shed 2 bases and J shed 2 bases, with 13 bases lying between them. Germline assignment: CDR1 MNHEY and CDR2 SMNVEV (reference sequence). The CDR3 loop spans 15 amino acids. Here the CDR3 DNA reads TGTGCCAGCAGTTTAAAGGGGGAAAGCCCCTACGAGCAGTACTTC. This sequence encodes CASSLKGESPYEQYF.

Regarding this clone: Distinct nucleotide sequences in the sample also encode this CDR3. Written as DNA, the CDR3 is TGTGCCAGCAGCCTCAGTGAGAACACTGAAGCTTTCTTT. This translates into CASSLSENTEAFF. The chain joins TRBV7-3 to TRBJ1-1; D not resolved. V shed 5 bases and J shed 1 base, with 8 bases lying between them. The CDR3 contains 13 residues. Germline V CDR1 and CDR2: SGHTA, FQGTGA.

The CDR3: CASEGTGEYEQYF. The CDR3 DNA reads TGTGCCTCCGAAGGGACAGGGGAATACGAGCAGTACTTC. The V and J genes are TRBV2 and TRBJ2-7; 10 bases agree with TRBD1. Per the germline V gene, CDR1 is SNHLY and CDR2 is FYNNEI. The V segment lost 11 bases and the J segment 4 bases; nucleotides outside the gene matches: 8. CDR3 length: 13 amino acids. The variable domain in full, completed from reference TRBV2 and TRBJ2-7, reads EPEVTQTPSHQVTQMGQEVILRCVPISNHLYFYWYRQILGQKVEFLVSFYNNEISEKSEIFDDQFSVERPDGSNFTLKIRSTKLEDSAMYFCASEGTGEYEQYFGPGTRLTVT.

Turning to this clone: Other DNA sequences in this specimen translate into the identical CDR3. The chain has TRBV13 and TRBJ2-7, with D unresolved. CDR3 length equals 14 residues. Germline V lookup: CDR1 PRHDT, CDR2 FYEKMQ (reference sequence). V was clipped by 1 base and J by 2 bases, with 9 bases between them. CDR3 in amino acids: CASSLEGGAYEQYF. DNA of the CDR3: TGTGCCAGCAGCTTAGAGGGTGGGGCCTACGAGCAGTACTTC.

The rearrangement joins TRBV19 to TRBJ1-1, with D perhaps matching TRBD1 (5 bases). Germline values: CDR1 LNHDA, CDR2 SQIVND (reference sequence). V was trimmed by 3 bases and J by 4 bases, leaving 15 bases between them. The CDR3 length is 15 residues. CDR3 loop: CASSIYPPRGTEAFF. CDR3 coding DNA: TGTGCCAGTAGTATTTATCCCCCGAGGGGCACTGAAGCTTTCTTT.

This clone was recorded only once. The chain recombines TRBV28 with TRBJ2-7; D is possibly TRBD1 (6 bases). The V end lost 6 bases, the J end lost 2 bases, and 20 bases lay between the germline ends. The V gene's germline CDR1 is MDHEN and CDR2 SYDVKM. CDR3 size: 16 residues. The CDR3 protein is CASRHKQGSLAYEQYF. The CDR3 coding sequence is TGTGCCAGCAGACACAAACAGGGTAGCTTGGCCTACGAGCAGTACTTC. Combining the CDR3 with reference TRBV28 and TRBJ2-7 gives the whole variable domain DVKVTQSSRYLVKRTGEKVFLECVQDMDHENMFWYRQDPGLGLRLIYFSYDVKMKEKGDIPEGYSVSREKKERFSLILESASTNQTSMYLCASRHKQGSLAYEQYFGPGTRLTVT.

This clone has only one observation. Other DNA sequences in the sample encode the same CDR3. V gene TRBV27 combines with J gene TRBJ2-7; TRBD1 aligns across 7 bases. The V and J ends lost 8 bases and 3 bases, in that order; junction bases with no gene match: 1. Per the germline V gene, CDR1 is MNHEY and CDR2 is SMNVEV (reference sequence). The CDR3 extends over 11 amino acids. CDR3 region: CASRDSYEQYF. CDR3 nucleotide sequence: TGTGCCAGCCGGGACAGCTACGAGCAGTACTTC.

The V gene is TRBV11-3, the J gene TRBJ1-1; no definite D call. Germline CDR1 reads SGHNT; CDR2 reads YENEEA. The CDR3 has 13 amino acids. The V end lost 3 bases, the J end lost 1 base, and 6 bases lay between the germline ends. CDR3 in DNA: TGTGCCAGCAGCTTCGACCGGAACACTGAAGCTTTCTTT. Translation: CASSFDRNTEAFF.

J is TRBJ2-1 and V is TRBV19; D possibly corresponds to TRBD2 (6 bases). Trimming pared 4 bases from V and 3 bases from J, leaving 13 bases between. This CDR3 contains 15 residues. The germline V gene encodes CDR1 LNHDA and CDR2 SQIVND (reference sequence). This chain's CDR3 is CASSRRDGVYNEQFF. CDR3 nucleotides: TGTGCCAGTAGTAGGAGGGATGGGGTCTACAATGAGCAGTTCTTC.

J is TRBJ1-5 and V is TRBV6-1; 9 nucleotides line up with TRBD1. Losses at the gene ends were 7 bases for V and 1 base for J; bases not matched to a gene: 5. Looked up from germline, CDR1 is MNHNS and CDR2 is SASEGT. This CDR3 contains 15 residues. The CDR3 is CASNDGTGSNQPQHF. CDR3 DNA: TGTGCCAGCAATGACGGGACAGGGAGCAATCAGCCCCAGCATTTT.

The chain recombines TRBV15 with TRBJ2-1, with TRBD2 identical over 12 bases. In germline, CDR1 is LNHNV, CDR2 YYDKDF (reference sequence). The CDR3 totals 16 residues. V lost 0 bases and J lost 8; bases outside the gene matches: 5. Here the CDR3 DNA reads TGTGCCACCAGCAGAGAGAGGCTAGCGGGAGGGGATGAGCAGTTCTTC. Its translation is CATSRERLAGGDEQFF.

The chain recombines TRBV7-9 with TRBJ2-5; perhaps TRBD1 as D (7 bases). CDR1 and CDR2 from the germline V gene are SEHNR and FQNEAQ (reference sequence). Trimming removed 5 bases at V and 5 bases at J, with 15 bases between. The CDR3 totals 14 residues. The CDR3 loop is CASSQRQGGETQYF. The DNA of the CDR3 is TGTGCCAGCAGCCAAAGACAGGGAGGCGAGACCCAGTACTTC.

The chain links TRBV4-2 to TRBJ1-6; TRBD1 aligns across 9 bases. The V segment lost 4 bases and the J segment 7 bases; nucleotides outside the gene matches: 5. Per the germline V gene, CDR1 is LGHNA and CDR2 is YNFKEQ. The length of the CDR3 is 15 residues. Written as DNA, the CDR3 is TGTGCCAGCAGCCCCCCGACAGGGGGAAATTCACCCCTCCACTTT. This encodes CASSPPTGGNSPLHF.

This chain connects TRBV10-2 to TRBJ2-1; tentative D call: TRBD1 (6 bases). The CDR3 extends over 14 amino acids. The germline gives CDR1 WSHSY, CDR2 SAAADI. V lost 0 bases and J 10 bases, leaving 13 bases between the germline ends. The CDR3 here is CASSESPQGWEQFF. CDR3 nucleotides: TGCGCCAGCAGTGAGTCGCCACAGGGTTGGGAGCAGTTCTTC.